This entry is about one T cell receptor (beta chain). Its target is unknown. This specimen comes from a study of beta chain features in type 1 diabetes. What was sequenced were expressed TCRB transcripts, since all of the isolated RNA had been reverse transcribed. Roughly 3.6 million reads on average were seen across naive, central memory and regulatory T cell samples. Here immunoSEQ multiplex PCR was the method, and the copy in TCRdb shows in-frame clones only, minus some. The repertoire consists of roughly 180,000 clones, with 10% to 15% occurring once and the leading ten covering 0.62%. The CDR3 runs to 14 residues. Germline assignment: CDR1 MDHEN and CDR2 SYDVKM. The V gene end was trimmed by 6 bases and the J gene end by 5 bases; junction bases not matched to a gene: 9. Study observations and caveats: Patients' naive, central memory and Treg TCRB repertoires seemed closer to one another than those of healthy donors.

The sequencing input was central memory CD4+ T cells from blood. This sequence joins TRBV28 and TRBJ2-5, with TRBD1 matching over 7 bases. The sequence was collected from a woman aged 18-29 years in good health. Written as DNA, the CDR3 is TGTGCCAGCAGCCACAGGGGCTTATCGGAGACCCAGTACTTC. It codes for CASSHRGLSETQYF. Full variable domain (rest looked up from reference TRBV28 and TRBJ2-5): DVKVTQSSRYLVKRTGEKVFLECVQDMDHENMFWYRQDPGLGLRLIYFSYDVKMKEKGDIPEGYSVSREKKERFSLILESASTNQTSMYLCASSHRGLSETQYFGPGTRLLVL.